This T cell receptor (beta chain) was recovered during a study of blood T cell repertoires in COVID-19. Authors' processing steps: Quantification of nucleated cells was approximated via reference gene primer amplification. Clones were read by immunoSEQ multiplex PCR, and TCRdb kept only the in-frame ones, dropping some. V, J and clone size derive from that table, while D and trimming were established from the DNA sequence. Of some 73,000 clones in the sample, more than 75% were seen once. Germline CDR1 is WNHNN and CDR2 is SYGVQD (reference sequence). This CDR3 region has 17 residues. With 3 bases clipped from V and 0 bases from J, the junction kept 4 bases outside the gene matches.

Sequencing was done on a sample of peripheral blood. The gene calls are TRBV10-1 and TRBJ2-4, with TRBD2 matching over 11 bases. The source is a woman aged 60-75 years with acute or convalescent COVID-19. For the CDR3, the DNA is TGCGCCAGCAGTGATTCTAGCGGGGGGCTAGCCAAAAACATTCAGTACTTC. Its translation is CASSDSSGGLAKNIQYF.